These 7 T cell receptor beta chains came from one sample sequenced in a study of OX40 agonist ivuxolimab in advanced cancers. TCRdb keeps only in-frame clones here, not all; method: immunoSEQ multiplex PCR. The data contain 60,000 to 75,000 clones, approximately 83% of them singletons. The sequences come from CD4+ or CD8+ T cells sorted from blood, collected in a trial of the OX40 agonist ivuxolimab. The receptors here all came from an adult with an advanced solid tumor such as melanoma, head and neck, liver or kidney cancer.

This clone was counted a few times. The chain links TRBV7-2 to TRBJ2-2; D remains ambiguous. Trimming removed 0 bases from V and 2 bases from J, with 4 bases in between. The CDR3 is made up of 14 amino acids. Per germline, CDR1 SGHTA and CDR2 FQGNSA. The CDR3 region is CASSLASNTGELFF. The CDR3 DNA sequence: TGTGCCAGCAGCTTAGCCAGTAACACCGGGGAGCTGTTTTTT.

This chain joins TRBV29-1 and TRBJ2-1, with D perhaps being TRBD1 or TRBD2 (5 bases each). With 4 bases removed from V and 12 bases from J, the gap between germline ends came to 16 bases. The CDR3 has 12 residues. Germline CDR1 is SQVTM and CDR2 is ANQGSEA. The chain's CDR3 is CSVGRGGTGQFF. The CDR3 nucleotides read TGCAGCGTTGGACGGGGTGGGACCGGGCAGTTCTTC.

The chain combines TRBV11-1 with TRBJ2-7; no definite D call. V was shortened by 1 base and J by 2 bases, with 9 bases between the two germline ends. The CDR3 is 14 amino acids. Germline V gene data show CDR1 as SGHAT and CDR2 as FQDESV (reference sequence). The CDR3 DNA follows: TGTGCCAGCAGCTTAGGGGCCGGAACCTACGAGCAGTACTTC. It yields the protein CASSLGAGTYEQYF.

CDR3 in DNA: TGCAGCGCCTCGGGACAGGCTGGAAACACCATATATTTT. Its protein product is CSASGQAGNTIYF. V is TRBV29-1 and J is TRBJ1-3; 8 bases agree with TRBD1. This CDR3 is 13 amino acids long. Losses at the gene ends were 7 bases for V and 2 bases for J; bases not matched to a gene: 4. Germline CDR1 and CDR2: SQVTM and ANQGSEA.

The V and J genes are TRBV5-4 and TRBJ2-1; 10 positions match TRBD2. Trimming at V came to 4 bases and at J to 4 bases, leaving 8 bases not matched to a gene. CDR3 length: 16 amino acids. Germline values: CDR1 SGHNT, CDR2 YYREEE (reference sequence). In DNA, the CDR3 is TGTGCCAGCAGCCCCGTGACAGCGGGGGGGTACAATGAGCAGTTCTTC. Translation gives CASSPVTAGGYNEQFF.

This clone was seen only once. The chain is built from TRBV7-9 and TRBJ1-1; 11 bases line up with TRBD1. Germline V gene lookup returns CDR1 SEHNR and CDR2 FQNEAQ (reference sequence). The CDR3 spans 18 residues. The V segment lost 1 base and the J segment 6 bases; nucleotides outside the gene matches: 13. The CDR3 region has the DNA TGTGCCAGCAGCTTAGGCCGAATCGGACAGGGGGCTAAGTCTGAAGCTTTCTTT. This codes for CASSLGRIGQGAKSEAFF.

V usage is TRBV28 and J usage is TRBJ2-4, with 8 nucleotides matching TRBD2. The CDR3 is 15 residues long. The junction had 3 bases not matched to a gene; V was cut back by 5 bases and J by 0 bases. In germline, CDR1 is MDHEN, CDR2 SYDVKM. The CDR3 protein is CASSRGGVAKNIQYF. CDR3 DNA sequence: TGTGCCAGCAGTCGGGGGGGAGTAGCCAAAAACATTCAGTACTTC. Filled out from reference TRBV28 and TRBJ2-4, the complete variable domain reads DVKVTQSSRYLVKRTGEKVFLECVQDMDHENMFWYRQDPGLGLRLIYFSYDVKMKEKGDIPEGYSVSREKKERFSLILESASTNQTSMYLCASSRGGVAKNIQYFGAGTRLSVL.